This T cell receptor beta chain emerged from a study of immune cell composition in non-small cell lung cancer. Study background: Most cases were lung adenocarcinoma or squamous cell carcinoma.

Method: immunoSEQ multiplex PCR; TCRdb's copy keeps in-frame clones and lacks some. Of about 14,000 clones listed, over 70% are singletons. Genomic DNA came from frozen unsorted single-cell suspensions. This clone appeared once. Its antigen is still unknown. General study results and limits: Tumour-reactive clones were not shown to match dominant in vivo tumour clones. Lung adenocarcinomas had lower top 10 clone scores and clonality than squamous tumours.

The sequenced sample was lung tumor tissue. The sequence came from a human donor with non-small cell lung cancer.

The CDR3 sequence is CASSLGLAENTDTQYF. The CDR3 coding sequence is TGCGCCAGCAGCTTGGGTCTAGCGGAGAACACAGATACGCAGTATTTT. The chain is built from TRBV5-1 and TRBJ2-3; 7 bases agree with TRBD2. The CDR3 consists of 16 residues. Germline V gene sequence: CDR1 SGHRS, CDR2 YFSETQ. The V segment lost 0 bases and the J segment 2 bases; nucleotides outside the gene matches: 6.